Below are 20 T cell receptor beta chains sequenced from a single sample in a study of T cell changes during pregnancy in multiple sclerosis. Clones were read by immunoSEQ multiplex PCR, and TCRdb kept only the in-frame ones, dropping some. Of some 28,000 clones listed, roughly 90% are singletons. This specimen was CD4+ T cells from peripheral blood mononuclear cells, taken in the first trimester of pregnancy. Source of these receptors: a female donor in good health, enrolled as a control in a pregnancy study.

The J gene is TRBJ2-1, the V gene TRBV19, with TRBD2 matching over 9 bases. The germline gives CDR1 LNHDA, CDR2 SQIVND (reference sequence). The CDR3 loop spans 14 amino acids. The CDR3 DNA reads TGTGTTATGATTGTGGGGACTAGCCGAAAGGAGCAGTTCTTC. This translates into CVMIVGTSRKEQFF.

The table lists this clone with a few counts. The rearrangement links TRBV11-2 to TRBJ2-1; D unresolved. Per the germline V gene, CDR1 is SGHAT and CDR2 is FQNNGV. This CDR3 comprises 13 residues. Trimming removed 3 bases at V and 5 bases at J, with 8 bases between. CDR3 sequence reads: CASSLAGNNEQFF. As DNA, the CDR3 is TGTGCCAGCAGCTTGGCAGGCAACAATGAGCAGTTCTTC.

This chain links TRBV10-3 with TRBJ1-2; maybe TRBD1 (6 bases). CDR3 length equals 15 residues. The V and J ends lost 6 bases and 0 bases respectively, with 14 bases between them. Germline assignment: CDR1 ENHRY and CDR2 SYGVKD. CDR3 coding DNA: TGTGCCATCAGCCCTAAGGGGGTAACTAACTATGGCTACACCTTC. It codes for CAISPKGVTNYGYTF.

The V and J genes are TRBV27 and TRBJ2-7; D gene ambiguous. V was pared by 5 bases and J by 0 bases, with 20 bases between. The CDR3 spans 17 residues. CDR1 MNHEY and CDR2 SMNVEV come from the germline V gene (reference sequence). CDR3 amino acids: CASSPPPRRPISYEQYF. The CDR3 DNA follows: TGTGCCAGCAGTCCCCCCCCGCGCAGGCCCATCTCCTACGAGCAGTACTTC.

A few counts support this clone. The J gene is TRBJ2-7, the V gene TRBV2; the match to TRBD2 covers 8 bases. The CDR3 runs 14 residues. Germline V lookup: CDR1 SNHLY, CDR2 FYNNEI. Germline trimming cut 3 bases from V and 2 bases from J; bases unmatched to any gene: 3. This CDR3 reads CASSDRGGPYEQYF. As DNA, the CDR3 is TGTGCCAGCAGTGACCGCGGGGGGCCCTACGAGCAGTACTTC.

This chain uses TRBV11-2 with TRBJ2-2; a possible D gene is TRBD1 (6 bases). The ends were cut back, 6 bases at V and 6 bases at J, with 26 bases in the middle. The CDR3 loop spans 18 amino acids. Germline V gene data show CDR1 as SGHAT and CDR2 as FQNNGV. CDR3 sequence reads: CASRKTTPEGEKSGELFF. For the CDR3, the DNA is TGTGCCAGCAGAAAAACGACCCCAGAGGGGGAGAAATCCGGGGAGCTGTTTTTT.

This clone was counted a few times. The chain couples TRBV27 to TRBJ1-5; 11 bases map to TRBD1. The germline gives CDR1 MNHEY, CDR2 SMNVEV (reference sequence). J lost 0 bases, V lost 7 bases, and 11 bases had no gene match. This CDR3 is built from 18 residues. In DNA, the CDR3 is TGTGCCAGCAACCCTCCGGGACAGGGGGGGATTAGCAATCAGCCCCAGCATTTT. Translation gives CASNPPGQGGISNQPQHF.

V gene TRBV12-5 combines with J gene TRBJ2-3, with 7 nucleotides matching TRBD1. Trimming took 6 bases from V and 2 from J; bases not matched to a gene: 8. CDR1 LGHNT and CDR2 FRNRAP come from the germline V gene. The CDR3 extends over 15 amino acids. This CDR3 reads CASGSGTANTDTQYF. The DNA of the CDR3 is TGTGCTAGTGGCTCGGGGACAGCAAACACAGATACGCAGTATTTT.

The chain couples TRBV25-1 to TRBJ2-1; 11 bases are shared with TRBD2. The CDR3 is 17 amino acids. The trim removed 6 bases at V and 8 bases at J, leaving 15 bases unmatched. The V gene's germline CDR1 is MGHDK and CDR2 SYGVNS. The CDR3 sequence: CASRGLADPPSFDEQFF. CDR3 DNA: TGTGCCAGCAGGGGACTAGCGGACCCCCCCTCGTTCGATGAGCAGTTCTTC. The full variable domain, rest sourced from reference TRBV25-1 and TRBJ2-1, is EADIYQTPRYLVIGTGKKITLECSQTMGHDKMYWYQQDPGMELHLIHYSYGVNSTEKGDLSSESTVSRIRTEHFPLTLESARPSHTSQYLCASRGLADPPSFDEQFFGPGTRLTVL.

This chain uses TRBV4-1 with TRBJ2-2; no clear D. From germline, CDR1 is MGHRA and CDR2 YSYEKL. Deletions cut 3 bases from V and 7 bases from J, with 9 bases between. The CDR3 is made up of 13 amino acids. The CDR3 nucleotides are TGCGCCAGCAGCCAGCTTAATAGCGGGGAGCTGTTTTTT. This codes for CASSQLNSGELFF.

The chain joins TRBV13 to TRBJ1-2, with 9 bases lining up with TRBD1. The CDR3 extends over 16 amino acids. V was clipped by 1 base and J by 5 bases; unmatched bases: 8. The germline V gene encodes CDR1 PRHDT and CDR2 FYEKMQ (reference sequence). CDR3 in DNA: TGTGCCAGCAGCTTAGCGCGGGACAGGGACCTGTATGGCTACACCTTC. Translated: CASSLARDRDLYGYTF.

The rearrangement uses TRBV28 and TRBJ2-7, with 9 bases fitting TRBD1. CDR1 and CDR2 (germline): MDHEN, SYDVKM. The V and J ends lost 7 bases and 4 bases, in that order; junction bases with no gene match: 11. The CDR3 extends over 15 amino acids. The CDR3 DNA reads as TGTGCCAGCACTCGCCCGGGACAGGGTATATACGAGCAGTACTTC. It yields the protein CASTRPGQGIYEQYF.

The CDR3, as DNA: TGTGCCAGCAGCAAAGTAAAGCGGGGGGGCGGGTACGAGCAGTACTTC. As protein: CASSKVKRGGGYEQYF. The J gene is TRBJ2-7, the V gene TRBV21-1; the D call TRBD2 from the table was never checked on the DNA. TRBV21-1 constitutes a pseudogene. The CDR3 contains 16 residues.

CDR3 DNA sequence: TGTGCCAGCGGCTGGGGAGGGAATCAGCCCCAGCATTTT. It encodes CASGWGGNQPQHF. The chain links TRBV28 to TRBJ1-5; D not certain. V was pared by 8 bases and J by 4 bases, with 12 bases between. Germline V gives CDR1 MDHEN, CDR2 SYDVKM. CDR3 length: 13 residues.

This clone showed up just a few times. The J gene is TRBJ2-2, the V gene TRBV7-3, with TRBD1 identical over 10 bases. V gave up 6 bases and J gave up 7 bases; unmatched junction bases: 5. Germline assignment: CDR1 SGHTA and CDR2 FQGTGA. The CDR3 is 14 amino acids. DNA for the CDR3: TGTGCCAGCAGGAGGACAGGGGGGAGCGGGGAGCTGTTTTTT. Its protein is CASRRTGGSGELFF. The full variable domain, in which reference TRBV7-3 and TRBJ2-2 provide the parts outside the CDR3, is GAGVSQTPSNKVTEKGKYVELRCDPISGHTALYWYRQSLGQGPEFLIYFQGTGAADDSGLPNDRFFAVRPEGSVSTLKIQRTERGDSAVYLCASRRTGGSGELFFGEGSRLTVL.

This clone has just one count. This chain links TRBV7-2 with TRBJ2-1; no clear D gene. Per germline, CDR1 SGHTA and CDR2 FQGNSA. Trimming took off 5 bases at V and 6 bases at J, with 14 bases between the two ends. The CDR3 length is 14 residues. DNA for the CDR3: TGTGCCAGCAGCACCCACTACGTCCTCAATGAGCAGTTCTTC. Protein: CASSTHYVLNEQFF.

V is TRBV6-1 and J is TRBJ2-7; possibly TRBD1 for D (5 bases). This CDR3 spans 13 amino acids. V was pared by 7 bases and J by 2 bases, with 12 bases between. CDR1 is MNHNS and CDR2 is SASEGT in the germline V gene. The CDR3 nucleotides are TGTGCCAGCAACCGACAGACCGCCTACGAGCAGTACTTC. Its protein product is CASNRQTAYEQYF.

The rearrangement links TRBV11-2 to TRBJ2-7, with TRBD2 identical over 13 bases. Germline V gene lookup returns CDR1 SGHAT and CDR2 FQNNGV. This CDR3 is 14 amino acids long. J gave up 7 bases and V 4 bases, and 4 bases lay outside the gene matches. This chain's CDR3 is CASSSTSGGTEQYF. CDR3 nucleotides: TGTGCCAGCAGCTCGACTAGCGGGGGGACTGAGCAGTACTTC.

The chain carries TRBV6-1 and TRBJ2-7; 10 bases match TRBD1. The germline gives CDR1 MNHNS, CDR2 SASEGT. The CDR3 spans 16 residues. The trim removed 3 bases at V and 4 bases at J, leaving 9 bases unmatched. The CDR3 sequence: CASSDGTGVQPYEQYF. DNA for the CDR3: TGTGCCAGCAGTGATGGGACAGGGGTACAGCCATACGAGCAGTACTTC.

This rearrangement joins TRBV19 to TRBJ2-7; 7 positions agree with TRBD2. V lost 3 bases and J lost 4; bases outside the gene matches: 6. Per the germline V gene, CDR1 is LNHDA and CDR2 is SQIVND (reference sequence). The CDR3 runs 14 residues. Here the CDR3 DNA reads TGTGCCAGTAGTATTACCGGGAGGAAATACGAGCAGTACTTC. This translates into CASSITGRKYEQYF.